This TCR beta chain was retrieved from a study of blood T cell repertoires in COVID-19 (dated by TCRdb to between 2020 and 2021). Broadly, across the study: Samples from collaborators originated in the United States, Italy and Spain and spanned both the acute and convalescent phases of COVID-19. The material from the prospective study consisted of cDNA or gDNA derived from T cells, B-cell-depleted T cells, or PBMCs. Deeply sampled blood TCRbeta repertoires from subjects exposed to, actively infected with, or recovered from COVID-19 were included in the dataset. A freely available public database, intended as a resource for researchers studying the immune response to SARS-CoV-2, is where the repertoires were released. The samples were drawn from two sources: the first 160 participants of the ongoing ImmuneRACE study, and 1,000 to 1,500 subjects contributed by 6 global collaborators. Nearly every sample came with metadata listing a de-identified subject ID, COVID-19 status, age in years and sex. HLA class I and class II types, where available, came from metadata supplied by the sample provider rather than from assay-based typing.

Notes on this clone: The specificity of this receptor is unknown. No base quality values were provided; no much bigger clone lies one nucleotide off.

Each collaborating institution followed its own protocols to collect whole blood in K2EDTA tubes. For TCRbeta analysis, collaborators shipped samples as frozen whole blood, isolated PBMCs, or DNA extracted from either of those sample types. TCRbeta CDR3 regions were amplified from genomic DNA by means of the immunoSEQ Assay, a bias-controlled multiplex PCR. In the source study's methods: The number of nucleated cells in each sample was estimated by amplification of reference gene primers within the assay. To quantify the absolute abundance of each unique TCRbeta CDR3 rearrangement, sequence reads were collapsed and filtered. For each sample, productive Simpson clonality was calculated as the square root of Simpson's diversity index over productive rearrangements. Entries here come from immuneACCESS through TCRdb and include only in-frame sequences with V and J called. Some clones fail to appear in such tables; in the studies checked, an unresolved V gene covers under half of the shortfall, and the cause of the remainder is unknown. Clone size and V and J calls were adopted from that table, with D and trimming inferred from the DNA. This sample gives approximately 61,000 clones in total; 79% of them show up just once. The ten largest account for roughly 6% of the sample.

Results the study describes overall, beyond this receptor: The quantity of clinical and demographic metadata differed by source and by participant and was supplied without curation.

The CDR3 measures 15 amino acids from cysteine to phenylalanine. Only the CDR3 portion is preserved as DNA: 45 bases, with reading frame beginning at the first base. CDR1 SGHTA and CDR2 FQGNSA are derived from the germline V gene. Trimming takes 4 bases from V and 5 bases from J, and the germline ends sit 15 bases apart. The sequence joins TRBV7-2 to TRBJ2-4; the D gene is perhaps TRBD2, on 6 matching bases. The specimen was peripheral blood. The sequence came from an older woman with acute or convalescent COVID-19. The nucleotides are TGTGCCAGCAGCTCAAGGCAGGGAGGCCAAAACATTCAGTACTTC. This sequence encodes CASSSRQGGQNIQYF.